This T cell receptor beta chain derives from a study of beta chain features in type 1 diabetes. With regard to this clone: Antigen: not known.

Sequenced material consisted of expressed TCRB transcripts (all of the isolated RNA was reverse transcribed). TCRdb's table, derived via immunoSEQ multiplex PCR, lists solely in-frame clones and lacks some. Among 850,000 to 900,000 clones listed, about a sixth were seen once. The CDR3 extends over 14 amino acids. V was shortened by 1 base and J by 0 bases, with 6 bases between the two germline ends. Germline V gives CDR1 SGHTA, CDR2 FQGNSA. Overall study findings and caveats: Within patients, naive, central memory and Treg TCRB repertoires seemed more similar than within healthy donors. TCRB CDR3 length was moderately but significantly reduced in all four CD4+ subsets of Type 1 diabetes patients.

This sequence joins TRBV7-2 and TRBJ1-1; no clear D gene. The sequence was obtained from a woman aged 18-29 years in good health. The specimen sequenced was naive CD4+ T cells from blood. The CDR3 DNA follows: TGTGCCAGCAGCTTAGGGCTTATGAACACTGAAGCTTTCTTT. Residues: CASSLGLMNTEAFF. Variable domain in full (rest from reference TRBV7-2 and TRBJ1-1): GAGVSQSPSNKVTEKGKDVELRCDPISGHTALYWYRQSLGQGLEFLIYFQGNSAPDKSGLPSDRFSAERTGGSVSTLTIQRTQQEDSAVYLCASSLGLMNTEAFFGQGTRLTVV.